This is a list of T cell receptor beta chains from one sample in a study of blood T cell repertoires in COVID-19. The data were produced by immunoSEQ multiplex PCR, yet TCRdb's version contains in-frame clones alone and is incomplete. The data show about 150,000 clones, 60% to 85% seen once. Sequenced material: peripheral blood. Receptors were obtained from a man over 45 with active or convalescent COVID-19. Each CDR3 is given with its conserved first and last residue. A D gene is named only where the DNA matches it firmly. For some rows the clone size is stated as once, few or many, or as a class when expanded; others skip it.

TRBV7-2	-	TRBD1	15	TRBJ1-2	CASSLDAGGAFGYTF	TGTGCCAGCAGCTTAGATGCAGGGGGCGCGTTCGGCTACACCTTC
TRBV4-1	-	-	17	TRBJ1-4	CASSQDHSGGAVEKLFF	TGCGCCAGCAGCCAAGATCATAGTGGGGGGGCCGTTGAAAAACTGTTTTTT
TRBV7-9	few	TRBD2	17	TRBJ2-3	CASSSHNTRLASDTQYF	TGTGCCAGCAGCTCGCACAATACCCGACTAGCCTCAGATACGCAGTATTTT
TRBV5-1	-	-	12	TRBJ2-7	CASGLAFSEQYF	TGCGCCAGCGGGTTAGCTTTCTCCGAGCAGTACTTC
TRBV5-1	-	TRBD1	15	TRBJ1-2	CASSPGTAINYGYTF	TGCGCCAGCAGCCCCGGGACAGCGATCAACTATGGCTACACCTTC
TRBV5-1	-	TRBD2	20	TRBJ2-4	CASSLAAVGLERDTKNIQYF	TGCGCCAGCAGCTTGGCCGCGGTGGGGCTAGAGCGGGATACCAAAAACATTCAGTACTTC
TRBV5-1	-	-	14	TRBJ1-1	CASSFSGVGTEAFF	TGCGCCAGCAGCTTTTCAGGGGTTGGCACTGAAGCTTTCTTT
TRBV7-8	-	-	13	TRBJ1-1	CASSLGNRREAFF	TGTGCCAGCAGCTTAGGGAACCGGCGGGAAGCTTTCTTT
TRBV4-1	-	TRBD2	22	TRBJ2-1	CASSQIGWVPGLAGRGYNEQFF	TGCGCCAGCAGCCAAATAGGTTGGGTGCCGGGACTAGCGGGGCGGGGTTACAATGAGCAGTTCTTC
TRBV30	few	-	14	TRBJ1-5	CAWTQGLLNQPQHF	TGTGCCTGGACCCAGGGACTGCTTAATCAGCCCCAGCATTTT
TRBV3-1/TRBV3-2	-	-	16	TRBJ2-2	CASSQVQPVNTGELFF	TGTGCCAGCAGCCAAGTCCAACCAGTCAACACCGGGGAGCTGTTTTTT
TRBV19	-	TRBD1	15	TRBJ1-1	CASSWGDSWNTEAFF	TGTGCCAGTAGTTGGGGGGACAGCTGGAACACTGAAGCTTTCTTT
TRBV28	-	-	14	TRBJ1-1	CASSSSQGRTEAFF	TGTGCCAGCAGTTCATCGCAGGGCCGGACTGAAGCTTTCTTT
TRBV5-1	-	-	15	TRBJ1-4	CASSLAGTLGEKLFF	TGCGCCAGCAGCTTGGCCGGGACATTAGGTGAAAAACTGTTTTTT
TRBV19	-	-	14	TRBJ1-5	CASSISDNNQPQHF	TGTGCCAGTAGTATATCGGACAACAATCAGCCCCAGCATTTT
TRBV12-3/TRBV12-4	-	-	11	TRBJ2-7	CASSTGYTKYF	TGTGCCAGCAGTACAGGTTACACAAAGTACTTC
TRBV7-9	-	-	16	TRBJ2-2	CASSLPGHTNTGELFF	TGTGCCAGCAGCTTACCGGGACATACGAACACCGGGGAGCTGTTTTTT
TRBV7-8	-	-	13	TRBJ2-7	CASSLPGSYEQYF	TGTGCCAGCAGCTTACCGGGGTCCTACGAGCAGTACTTC
TRBV7-9	-	-	16	TRBJ2-6	CASSSRQVSGANVLTF	TGTGCCAGCAGCTCCCGACAGGTCTCTGGGGCCAACGTCCTGACTTTC
TRBV7-2	few	-	15	TRBJ1-2	CASSPGKGRGYGYTF	TGTGCCAGCAGCCCCGGGAAGGGCCGGGGCTATGGCTACACCTTC
TRBV6-5	-	TRBD1	11	TRBJ1-1	CASWRGQTAFF	TGTGCCAGCTGGCGGGGACAGACAGCTTTCTTT
TRBV27	few	-	12	TRBJ2-7	CASRMGRNEQYF	TGTGCCAGCAGGATGGGGCGGAACGAGCAGTACTTC
TRBV9	-	-	13	TRBJ1-5	CASSPEGNQPQHF	TGTGCCAGCAGCCCTGAGGGCAATCAGCCCCAGCATTTT
TRBV7-3	-	-	15	TRBJ1-1	CASSLDGRGNTEAFF	TGTGCCAGCAGCTTAGACGGGAGGGGAAACACTGAAGCTTTCTTT
TRBV24-1	few	TRBD1	14	TRBJ2-3	CATEDRGGTDTQYF	TGTGCCACAGAGGACAGGGGGGGCACAGATACGCAGTATTTT
TRBV11-2	-	TRBD2	17	TRBJ2-4	CASSQLLAGRAKNIQYF	TGTGCCAGCAGCCAATTACTAGCGGGCCGAGCCAAAAACATTCAGTACTTC
TRBV5-1	-	TRBD1	14	TRBJ2-5	CASSPTTGDGTQYF	TGCGCCAGCAGCCCGACTACAGGGGACGGGACCCAGTACTTC
TRBV10-3	-	TRBD1	16	TRBJ2-7	CAISLMDRGTSYEQYF	TGTGCCATCAGCCTAATGGACAGGGGGACCTCCTACGAGCAGTACTTC
TRBV19	-	-	16	TRBJ2-7	CASSTPQTEYSYEQYF	TGTGCCAGTAGTACCCCCCAGACAGAATACTCCTACGAGCAGTACTTC
TRBV7-2	-	TRBD1	15	TRBJ2-1	CASSPGQGSYNEQFF	TGTGCCAGCAGCCCAGGACAGGGCTCCTACAATGAGCAGTTCTTC
TRBV5-4	-	-	13	TRBJ2-3	CASSNSPPYTQYF	TGTGCCAGCAGCAACTCACCCCCCTATACGCAGTATTTT
TRBV4-1	-	-	18	TRBJ2-5	CASSQEWAGTPRGETQYF	TGCGCCAGCAGCCAAGAGTGGGCCGGGACACCAAGAGGAGAGACCCAGTACTTC